The clone carrying this TCR beta chain appeared many times. Its antigen is currently unknown. Study-wide results and caveats: The TCR gene usage of tumor memory CD4+ T cells clustered together with blood and lymph node memory CD4+ cells and with lymph node naive CD4+ cells. Tumor Tregs overlapped most with tumor, then blood, naive CD4+ cells. Larger-cohort validation covered only one TCR beta V-J rearrangement.

Semi-nested PCR with Nested Universal Primer A followed constant-region reverse priming of full-length variable regions. MiXCR was run by TCRdb on the 5' RACE reads, yielding one entry per CDR3 protein. The sample shows 35,000 to 50,000 distinct CDR3 sequences, over 25% of them seen only once. The sample consisted of tumor-infiltrating memory CD4+ T cells sorted from the breast tumor. Noted subset: memory CD4+ T cells, CD4+CD45RO+CD25-. This sequence was found in a female donor with breast cancer.

CDR3 region: CASSYSASLAKNIQYF. The DNA for the CDR3 is TGTGCCAGCAGTTACTCGGCCAGCCTAGCCAAAAACATTCAGTACTTC. V and J are TRBV6-5 and TRBJ2-4; no clear D. V lost 0 bases, J lost 0 bases, and 9 bases lay in between. Germline V gene sequence: CDR1 MNHEY, CDR2 SVGAGI. The CDR3 has 16 residues.